This T cell receptor beta chain stems from a study of beta chain features in type 1 diabetes (dated by TCRdb to the late 2010s). Describing the broader study: Patients and healthy donors did not differ in mean age, gender distribution, total cell number or subset yield. A total of roughly 100 million sorted cells were examined across all samples, and the number of cells per subset was strongly correlated with RNA yield. The study compared the TCRB repertoires of sorted circulating CD4+ T cell subsets in recently diagnosed type 1 diabetes patients with those in matched healthy donors. Regulatory and stem cell-like memory subsets were isolated from only 8 patients and roughly eight healthy donors, whereas naive and central memory subsets came from all 28 donors.

All of the isolated RNA was reverse transcribed with the High Capacity cDNA Reverse Transcription Kit, so expressed TCRB transcripts were sequenced. Naive, central memory and regulatory T cell samples underwent deep immunoSEQ sequencing, averaging about 3.57 million total reads per sample. Sorted cells were lysed in RLT buffer, and RNA was extracted using DNase-treated RNeasy Micro or Mini kits according to cell number. To prevent cross-contamination, each cell subset was processed individually, whereas patient and healthy donor samples were processed jointly. The immunoSEQ multiplex PCR was used to amplify TCRB sequences from cDNA, yielding 87-bp fragments that span the CDR3 region. Amplicons were sequenced on the Illumina HiSeq platform. The published analysis was carried out like this. Synthetic template baselines were used to correct PCR bias computationally, reads within Hamming distance 2 were collapsed, and singletons that could not be merged were discarded. Reads were aligned against IMGT to assign V, D and J genes, CDR3 length and insertions or deletions at six rearrangement sites. Within each subset, clonotype counts were normalized to the number of sorted cells before true diversity and Gini coefficients were calculated with the tcR R package. Repertoire sharing was quantified using the overlap coefficient calculated on TCRB nucleotide sequences. TCRdb holds this immuneACCESS table with in-frame rearrangements only. Some clones are missing; in checked studies, unresolved V genes explain under half, and the rest has no known cause. Clonal size and the V and J genes are those of that table, whereas D and trimming came from the DNA. This sample comprises 200,000 to 250,000 clones, roughly 11% of them detected only once. 1% to 1.5% of the sample goes to the ten largest clones.

Each donor gave one peripheral blood draw, about 110 mL on average, collected into heparinised tubes. A BD FACSAria II was used to sort naive, central memory, regulatory and stem cell-like memory CD4+ T cells with a panel that included CD45RO, CCR7, CD25, CD127, CD95 and CD27. Purity was above 95% for every sorted population. Right away, PBMCs were isolated by Lymphoprep density gradient centrifugation and were stained directly, with no culture step. So that batch effects would be minimized, each experiment stained and sorted samples in pairs, pairing one healthy donor with one patient. General study outcomes and caveats: Because cDNA was sequenced instead of genomic DNA, activated cells with high expression could be over-represented, although the groups did not differ in activation or CD3 levels. Because the HLA sub-analyses included only small numbers of individuals, any influence of HLA type on TCRB rearrangement was left unresolved. A moderate but significant shortening of TCRB CDR3 length was observed in type 1 diabetes patients in all four CD4+ subsets. PCR might favor shorter templates, but patient and control samples were amplified and corrected together, so any skew would affect both groups equally. At VDJ recombination sites, type 1 diabetes patients had fewer insertions and more deleted nucleotides, which implies abnormalities in thymic rearrangement. Naive, central memory and regulatory TCRB repertoires appeared to be more alike among patients than among healthy donors.

About this clone itself: The specificity of this receptor is unknown. Per-nucleotide qualities are absent, and no much larger clonotype sits a single base away.

As encoded in the germline V gene, CDR1 is SGHRS while CDR2 is YFSETQ. The germline ends are 11 bases apart after V is trimmed by 0 bases and J by 7 bases. The CDR3 spans 14 residues, from the cysteine through the phenylalanine. This entry keeps only the CDR3 DNA: 42 bases, framed from base 1. This chain joins TRBV5-1 to TRBJ2-1; the D gene cannot be named for sure. The TCR originated in a man aged 18 to 35 in good health. Source material: central memory CD4+ T cells from blood. This receptor carries the CDR3 CASSLEMFPNEQFF. In nucleotides, the sequence is TGCGCCAGCAGCTTGGAGATGTTCCCGAATGAGCAGTTCTTC. With the portions outside the CDR3 filled from the reference TRBV5-1 and TRBJ2-1 genes, the complete variable region becomes KAGVTQTPRYLIKTRGQQVTLSCSPISGHRSVSWYQQTPGQGLQFLFEYFSETQRNKGNFPGRFSGRQFSNSRSEMNVSTLELGDSALYLCASSLEMFPNEQFFGPGTRLTVL.